The 16 T cell receptor beta chains in this list originate from one sample, sequenced in a study of T cells in Graves' hyperthyroidism and ophthalmopathy. RNA transcripts gave rise to amplified TCR beta CDR3 regions. In the first-round RT-PCR of the TCR CDR3, the HTBI primer set was used. In TCRdb, the multiplex PCR reads were re-called with MiXCR into one record per CDR3 protein. The data hold fewer than 500,000 distinct CDR3 sequences, with approximately 13% observed a single time. Sequenced input: blood. The receptors stem from a man aged 25-40 years with Graves' hyperthyroidism that later progressed to Graves' ophthalmopathy.

The V gene is TRBV7-9, the J gene TRBJ2-7, with 8 bases lining up with TRBD1. V shed 5 bases, J shed 2 bases, and the junction held 11 bases outside the gene matches. Germline CDR1 SEHNR, CDR2 FQNEAQ (reference sequence). The CDR3 runs to 16 residues. CDR3: CASSPRGRGQTYEQYF. For the CDR3, the DNA is TGTGCCAGCAGCCCTCGAGGCAGGGGGCAAACCTACGAGCAGTACTTC.

The V and J genes are TRBV5-6 and TRBJ1-1; 10 bases map to TRBD1. V lost 2 bases and J lost 4; bases outside the gene matches: 5. CDR1 and CDR2 (germline): SGHDT, YYEEEE. This CDR3 is 15 amino acids long. The CDR3 DNA follows: TGTGCCAGCAGCTTTGGGGACAGGGGTGGCACTGAAGCTTTCTTT. The encoded protein is CASSFGDRGGTEAFF.

This clonotype was recorded at least ten times. This chain joins TRBV30 and TRBJ1-1; no clear D. This CDR3 spans 13 amino acids. The germline V and J ends were trimmed by 0 bases and 3 bases, with 8 bases remaining between them. Germline V lookup: CDR1 GTSNPN, CDR2 SVGIG (reference sequence). The CDR3 DNA is TGTGCCTGGAGTGTAAGGCAGGACACTGAAGCTTTCTTT. It encodes CAWSVRQDTEAFF.

The gene calls are TRBV6-1 and TRBJ2-7; no firm D call. Trimming took off 3 bases at V and 2 bases at J, with 14 bases between the two ends. Germline loops: CDR1 MNHNS, CDR2 SASEGT. The CDR3 sequence is 15 residues long. CDR3 region: CASSEVGITTYEQYF. DNA for the CDR3: TGTGCCAGCAGTGAGGTTGGGATAACTACCTACGAGCAGTACTTC.

This clonotype was recorded at least ten times. The chain employs TRBV28 and TRBJ2-7; 7 bases are a match to TRBD1. The V segment lost 4 bases and the J segment 0 bases; nucleotides outside the gene matches: 6. Germline loops: CDR1 MDHEN, CDR2 SYDVKM. This CDR3 is 15 amino acids long. The CDR3 spells CASSSTGTVSYEQYF. For the CDR3, the DNA is TGTGCCAGCAGTTCCACCGGGACAGTCTCCTACGAGCAGTACTTC.

The gene calls are TRBV20-1 and TRBJ2-6; TRBD1 or TRBD2 may be the D gene (6 bases each). CDR1 is DFQATT and CDR2 is SNEGSKA in the germline V gene (reference sequence). The length of the CDR3 is 14 residues. Trimming cost V 3 bases and J 2 bases, with 8 bases left between them. The CDR3 here is CSAREGAGANVLTF. CDR3 bases: TGCAGTGCTAGGGAGGGGGCTGGGGCCAACGTCCTGACTTTC.

This clonotype was seen at least ten times. The V call is TRBV5-1, the J call TRBJ2-7; no definite D call. Germline V gene data show CDR1 as SGHRS and CDR2 as YFSETQ. The CDR3 spans 15 residues. V lost 1 base, J lost 0 bases, and 11 bases lay in between. For the CDR3, the DNA is TGCGCCAGCAGCTTGTGGTCAGGAAGCTCCTACGAGCAGTACTTC. This codes for CASSLWSGSSYEQYF. Using reference TRBV5-1 and TRBJ2-7 for the parts outside the CDR3, the full variable domain is KAGVTQTPRYLIKTRGQQVTLSCSPISGHRSVSWYQQTPGQGLQFLFEYFSETQRNKGNFPGRFSGRQFSNSRSEMNVSTLELGDSALYLCASSLWSGSSYEQYFGPGTRLTVT.

This clonotype was counted many times. This chain links TRBV28 with TRBJ1-2; D uncertain. This CDR3 spans 15 amino acids. The V and J ends lost 5 bases and 0 bases respectively, with 13 bases between them. Germline-derived CDR1 and CDR2 are MDHEN and SYDVKM. The DNA for the CDR3 is TGTGCCAGCAGTCCGGCGACGGAAGCTAACTATGGCTACACCTTC. Its protein product is CASSPATEANYGYTF.

There are many counts of this clonotype. This chain links TRBV7-3 with TRBJ1-5; 9 bases map to TRBD1. This CDR3 spans 15 amino acids. The trim removed 3 bases at V and 5 bases at J, leaving 5 bases unmatched. In germline, CDR1 is SGHTA, CDR2 FQGTGA. CDR3 region: CASSLTGGRDQPQHF. Written as DNA, the CDR3 is TGTGCCAGCAGCTTGACAGGGGGACGTGATCAGCCCCAGCATTTT.

In this sample, this clonotype turned up many times. The chain uses TRBV28 and TRBJ1-1; no firm D call. Germline V gives CDR1 MDHEN, CDR2 SYDVKM. The CDR3 has 13 residues. V was trimmed by 2 bases and J by 6 bases, leaving 10 bases between them. The CDR3 loop is CASSLRSASEAFF. In DNA, the CDR3 is TGTGCCAGCAGTTTAAGGAGCGCGTCTGAAGCTTTCTTT.

This clonotype came up many times. The chain carries TRBV10-3 and TRBJ2-3; 7 nucleotides agree with TRBD1. CDR3 length equals 15 residues. Germline-derived CDR1 and CDR2 are ENHRY and SYGVKD. The V segment lost 4 bases and the J segment 4 bases; nucleotides outside the gene matches: 8. The DNA of the CDR3 is TGTGCCATCAGTGGGACAGGCTTCAAGTCAGATACGCAGTATTTT. Translating gives CAISGTGFKSDTQYF.

This clonotype occurred a few times. This chain connects TRBV18 to TRBJ2-3, with TRBD1 as a possible D gene (6 bases). Trimming took off 4 bases at V and 5 bases at J, with 16 bases between the two ends. This CDR3 contains 15 residues. Germline CDR1 and CDR2: KGHSH and LQKENI. The CDR3 coding sequence is TGTGCCAGCTCACAACAGGGTTTAACGCAAGATACGCAGTATTTT. Residues: CASSQQGLTQDTQYF.

This chain connects TRBV5-1 to TRBJ1-4, with D perhaps TRBD1 (5 bases). V dropped 4 bases and J dropped 3 bases, with 16 bases sitting between them. Germline CDR1 reads SGHRS; CDR2 reads YFSETQ. This CDR3 contains 16 residues. The CDR3: CASSREGLIANEKLFF. The CDR3 nucleotides read TGCGCCAGCAGCCGGGAGGGGTTGATTGCTAATGAAAAACTGTTTTTT.

This clonotype was observed at least ten times. Because the CDR3's place on the DNA is in doubt, the DNA is left out and the CDR3 is given as listed by TCRdb. The chain has TRBV12-3 or TRBV12-4 and TRBJ1-1. The CDR3 length is 15 residues, termini included. CDR3 sequence reads: CASSSSGLLNTEAFF.

This clonotype was seen a few times. The rearrangement links TRBV5-4 to TRBJ2-2, with no clear D. The CDR3 contains 16 residues. Germline V lookup: CDR1 SGHNT, CDR2 YYREEE (reference sequence). V lost 1 base and J lost 3, with 13 bases in between. For the CDR3, the DNA is TGTGCCAGCAGCTTGATTGGCGCGTCTTACACCGGGGAGCTGTTTTTT. Its protein product is CASSLIGASYTGELFF.

This clonotype was counted only a few times. The chain uses TRBV25-1 and TRBJ2-5, with 8 positions matching TRBD1. This CDR3 has 14 residues. Unmatched junction bases numbered 6, after V lost 5 bases and J lost 4 bases. Germline V gives CDR1 MGHDK, CDR2 SYGVNS. The CDR3 coding sequence is TGTGCCAGCAGTAACCAGGGGGCGCGAGAGACCCAGTACTTC. As protein: CASSNQGARETQYF.